The TCR beta chain described here comes from a study of blood T cell repertoires in COVID-19. About the study: Samples of COVID-19 (acute and convalescent) were obtained from the United States, Italy and Spain. The cDNA or gDNA used as material had been derived from T cells, B-cell-depleted T cells, or PBMCs.

Per the study methods: The authors estimated nucleated cell counts from reference gene primer amplification. The data were produced by immunoSEQ multiplex PCR, yet TCRdb's version contains in-frame clones alone and is incomplete. Clonal size and the V and J genes are those of that table, whereas D and trimming came from the DNA. Among approximately 470,000 clones listed, approximately 85% were seen once. Per germline, CDR1 SGHTA and CDR2 FQGNSA. The CDR3 is 15 residues long. With 0 bases removed from V and 3 bases from J, the gap between germline ends came to 12 bases. The source material was peripheral blood. The TCR sequence derives from a human donor in a cohort sampled during active COVID-19. The chain combines TRBV7-2 with TRBJ2-7; perhaps TRBD2 as D (5 bases). CDR3 sequence (DNA): TGTGCCAGCAGCTTAGCGAGTAGCGAATACTACGAGCAGTACTTC. Translated, it gives CASSLASSEYYEQYF. The variable domain in full, with the rest retrieved from reference TRBV7-2 and TRBJ2-7, is GAGVSQSPSNKVTEKGKDVELRCDPISGHTALYWYRQSLGQGLEFLIYFQGNSAPDKSGLPSDRFSAERTGGSVSTLTIQRTQQEDSAVYLCASSLASSEYYEQYFGPGTRLTVT.